The source of this TCR beta chain is a study of shared clonotypes between healthy human individuals. Study results and caveats: Limitation of the genetic and exposure-history diversity represented came from the few donors. Between a few donors, naive CD4 clonotypes were shared at a level of around 5.2%.

As concerns this clone: The antigen is unknown.

The CDR3 is 15 residues long. Germline CDR1 and CDR2: SGHRS and YFSETQ. V gave up 1 base and J gave up 8 bases; unmatched junction bases: 5. TCRdb's table, derived via immunoSEQ multiplex PCR, lists solely in-frame clones and lacks some. Of a few million clones in the sample, more than 90% are singletons; the top ten hold roughly 0.13%. This TCR was sampled from a man younger than 35 in good health. The chain joins TRBV5-1 to TRBJ2-3; 12 bases are shared with TRBD2. The sequenced material came from naive CD4+ T cells sorted from blood. Regarding subset: CD45RA+ positively selected. CDR3 sequence: CASSLSQTSGSTQYF. The DNA of the CDR3 is TGCGCCAGCAGCTTGAGCCAGACTAGCGGGAGTACGCAGTATTTT. Full variable domain (outside the CDR3, taken from reference TRBV5-1 and TRBJ2-3): KAGVTQTPRYLIKTRGQQVTLSCSPISGHRSVSWYQQTPGQGLQFLFEYFSETQRNKGNFPGRFSGRQFSNSRSEMNVSTLELGDSALYLCASSLSQTSGSTQYFGPGTRLTVL.